The clone carrying this T cell receptor (beta chain) was picked up a small number of times. The CDR3 has 14 residues. Germline CDR1 and CDR2: SQVTM and ANQGSEA. V gave up 2 bases and J gave up 6 bases, with 14 bases separating them. As for treatment: oral pan-JAK inhibitor, 5-10 mg twice daily. The data are from a study of CD8+ T cells in alopecia areata. Following extraction, RNA underwent reverse transcription to cDNA, which served as the sequencing template. Measured with immunoSEQ multiplex PCR; TCRdb has only the in-frame clones, and not every one. The table includes approximately 210,000 clones, approximately 70% detected once.

This TCR derives from a human donor with alopecia areata. The sequencing used CD4+ T cells sorted from blood, collected around week 44, from a patient treated with tofacitinib. This sequence joins TRBV29-1 and TRBJ2-4, with D tentatively TRBD2 (5 bases). The CDR3 here is CSVETRTARNIQYF. CDR3 nucleotide sequence: TGCAGCGTTGAAACGAGGACTGCTCGAAACATTCAGTACTTC.